These 24 T cell receptor beta chains were all obtained from the same sample, sequenced in a study of post-analysis software for immune sequencing data. Which antigens these TCRs recognize remains unknown. Points from the study as a whole: There were a few TRBV segments more frequent in patients than controls, and TRBV5-6, TRBV5-1 and TRBV20-1 were among them.

Every TCR beta cDNA library bore unique molecular identifiers. A single record per CDR3 protein comes from TCRdb applying MiXCR to the PCR reads. Of 250,000 to 300,000 distinct CDR3 sequences listed, less than 40% were seen once; the top ten hold under 5.5%. The sequencing input was blood. The receptors originated from a girl aged 10-17 years with multiple sclerosis.

This chain's CDR3 is CATRTSGYNEQFF. CDR3 nucleotides: TGTGCCACCAGGACTAGCGGCTACAATGAGCAGTTCTTC. The chain is built from TRBV10-3 and TRBJ2-1; 10 bases agree with TRBD2. The CDR3 consists of 13 residues. Germline CDR1 and CDR2: ENHRY and SYGVKD. V dropped 10 bases and J dropped 3; count of bases not matched to a gene: 3.

The chain combines TRBV9 with TRBJ1-5; 8 bases align to TRBD1. CDR1 and CDR2 from the germline V gene are SGDLS and YYNGEE. The CDR3 has 16 residues. V lost 0 bases to trimming and J lost 2 bases; unmatched junction nucleotides: 4. The CDR3 DNA reads TGTGCCAGCAGCGTAGGCACAGGGGGAGGCAATCAGCCCCAGCATTTT. Protein: CASSVGTGGGNQPQHF.

This chain joins TRBV10-3 and TRBJ2-5, with 12 bases lining up with TRBD2. The germline V gene encodes CDR1 ENHRY and CDR2 SYGVKD. This CDR3 has 15 amino acids. The V and J ends lost 2 bases and 11 bases, in that order; junction bases with no gene match: 9. In DNA, the CDR3 is TGTGCCATCAGTGAGCTAGCGGGGGGGCGCAATAAGCAGTACTTC. It yields the protein CAISELAGGRNKQYF.

A note on this clonotype: One base away lies a much larger clone, so this may be a sequencing read error. Since no conserved phenylalanine or tryptophan closes the CDR3, a read error is the likely cause. The chain has TRBV28 and TRBJ1-5; the match to TRBD1 covers 9 bases. J gave up 3 bases and V 2 bases, and 2 bases lay outside the gene matches. Germline V gene sequence: CDR1 MDHEN, CDR2 SYDVKM. There are 15 residues in the CDR3. The CDR3 sequence: CASSLGTGFNQPQHV. The CDR3 nucleotides read TGTGCCAGCAGTTTAGGGACAGGGTTCAATCAGCCCCAGCATGTT.

This clonotype has at least ten counts. CDR3 coding DNA: TGTGCCAGCAGCATCCTACTAGCAGCTAGCACAGATACGCAGTATTTT. Protein sequence: CASSILLAASTDTQYF. The chain employs TRBV5-4 and TRBJ2-3; possibly TRBD2 for D (6 bases). V gave up 4 bases and J gave up 0 bases, with 15 bases separating them. The V gene's germline CDR1 is SGHNT and CDR2 YYREEE (reference sequence). The CDR3 spans 16 residues.

The V gene is TRBV29-1, the J gene TRBJ1-5; 10 bases fit TRBD1. The germline V gene encodes CDR1 SQVTM and CDR2 ANQGSEA. The trim removed 6 bases at V and 0 bases at J, leaving 5 bases unmatched. CDR3 length: 15 amino acids. The CDR3 DNA reads as TGCAGCGTAACCGGGACAGGGGATAGCAATCAGCCCCAGCATTTT. It encodes CSVTGTGDSNQPQHF.

This clonotype was observed many times. The gene calls are TRBV29-1 and TRBJ1-1, with 7 positions matching TRBD1. The V gene's germline CDR1 is SQVTM and CDR2 ANQGSEA. The CDR3 consists of 14 residues. Trimming removed 6 bases from V and 3 bases from J; junction bases left unmatched: 10. The CDR3 nucleotides read TGCAGCGTGCCGAGACAGGGAGGGTACACTGAAGCTTTCTTT. It translates to CSVPRQGGYTEAFF.

This clonotype was counted between two and nine times. This chain joins TRBV18 and TRBJ1-5; the match to TRBD1 covers 9 bases. Per the germline V gene, CDR1 is KGHSH and CDR2 is LQKENI. The CDR3 contains 17 residues. V was clipped by 1 base and J by 3 bases; unmatched bases: 7. Here the CDR3 DNA reads TGTGCCAGCTCACCACTCAGGACAGGGGCTCTCAATCAGCCCCAGCATTTT. Residues: CASSPLRTGALNQPQHF.

This clonotype was seen ten or more times. The J gene is TRBJ2-1, the V gene TRBV5-1; 10 bases match TRBD2. This CDR3 has 16 residues. Per germline, CDR1 SGHRS and CDR2 YFSETQ. Losses at the gene ends were 0 bases for V and 7 bases for J; bases not matched to a gene: 7. CDR3 region: CASSLASSGSRNEQFF. In DNA, the CDR3 is TGCGCCAGCAGCTTGGCTTCTAGCGGGAGTAGAAATGAGCAGTTCTTC.

J is TRBJ2-4 and V is TRBV7-3, with TRBD2 as a possible D gene (6 bases). V gave up 1 base and J gave up 1 base, with 17 bases separating them. This CDR3 has 18 amino acids. CDR1 and CDR2 from the germline V gene are SGHTA and FQGTGA. The CDR3 DNA is TGTGCCAGCAGCTTAATGTGGGGCGGGCGGGGCGCCAAAAACATTCAGTACTTC. It is translated as CASSLMWGGRGAKNIQYF.

The table lists this clonotype with a count of one. The chain couples TRBV20-1 to TRBJ2-5; D remains ambiguous. CDR3 length equals 13 residues. Trimming removed 3 bases from V and 1 base from J, with 9 bases in between. CDR1 is DFQATT and CDR2 is SNEGSKA in the germline V gene (reference sequence). CDR3 loop: CSASHTLQETQYF. CDR3 nucleotide sequence: TGCAGTGCTAGCCACACTCTCCAAGAGACCCAGTACTTC.

This clonotype was recorded many times. V usage is TRBV27 and J usage is TRBJ2-3, with a weak D call TRBD1 (5 bases). The CDR3 loop spans 15 amino acids. CDR1 and CDR2 from the germline V gene are MNHEY and SMNVEV (reference sequence). V was shortened by 7 bases and J by 5 bases, with 19 bases between the two germline ends. CDR3 sequence: CASTPCPQGVDTQYF. CDR3 coding DNA: TGTGCCAGCACACCTTGTCCTCAGGGTGTAGATACGCAGTATTTT.

This clonotype was recorded many times. The V gene is TRBV7-9, the J gene TRBJ1-4, with TRBD1 as a possible D gene (5 bases). V dropped 5 bases and J dropped 7 bases, with 14 bases sitting between them. The CDR3 has 14 residues. The germline gives CDR1 SEHNR, CDR2 FQNEAQ (reference sequence). Here the CDR3 DNA reads TGTGCCAGCAGCGCCCGACAGAGTCCTGAAAAACTGTTTTTT. This codes for CASSARQSPEKLFF.

This sequence joins TRBV7-2 and TRBJ2-3, with D perhaps matching TRBD2 (5 bases). CDR1 is SGHTA and CDR2 is FQGNSA in the germline V gene. The length of the CDR3 is 16 residues. Trimming removed 5 bases from V and 0 bases from J, with 15 bases in between. The CDR3 DNA sequence: TGTGCCAGCAGCCTGAGGACTGCCTCTAGCACAGATACGCAGTATTTT. This encodes CASSLRTASSTDTQYF.

This clonotype was recorded at least ten times. The rearrangement joins TRBV7-8 to TRBJ2-3; tentative D call: TRBD2 (5 bases). CDR1 is SGHVS and CDR2 is FQNEAQ in the germline V gene. V lost 4 bases to trimming and J lost 9 bases, with 17 bases between them. The CDR3 is 14 amino acids. CDR3: CASSSAFTGITQYF. The CDR3 coding sequence is TGTGCCAGCAGCTCAGCCTTTACGGGGATCACGCAGTATTTT.

The chain employs TRBV27 and TRBJ2-1; 9 bases map to TRBD1. The germline V gene encodes CDR1 MNHEY and CDR2 SMNVEV (reference sequence). Trimming took 5 bases from V and 3 from J; bases not matched to a gene: 5. The CDR3 extends over 15 amino acids. For the CDR3, the DNA is TGTGCCAGCAGTAGACAGGGGGAGGTCTACAATGAGCAGTTCTTC. Amino acids: CASSRQGEVYNEQFF.

Ten or more counts support this clonotype. This chain uses TRBV10-3 with TRBJ1-2, with D unclear. Germline-derived CDR1 and CDR2 are ENHRY and SYGVKD. With 0 bases removed from V and 8 bases from J, the gap between germline ends came to 13 bases. The CDR3 has 14 residues. The CDR3 DNA reads as TGTGCCATCAGTGAGTCTGCGGCAGCCTGGGGCTACACCTTC. It translates to CAISESAAAWGYTF.

This clonotype has at least ten counts. The chain joins TRBV7-8 to TRBJ1-4; D gene ambiguous. Germline lookup yields CDR1 SGHVS and CDR2 FQNEAQ. V shed 5 bases and J shed 5 bases, with 15 bases lying between them. The CDR3 totals 15 residues. This chain's CDR3 is CASSLGNSRNEKLFF. CDR3 nucleotides: TGTGCCAGCAGCCTCGGGAACAGTAGAAATGAAAAACTGTTTTTT.

This clonotype was picked up many times. The chain employs TRBV5-1 and TRBJ1-1; maybe TRBD1 (6 bases). V was shortened by 6 bases and J by 4 bases, with 16 bases between the two germline ends. The CDR3 length is 14 residues. Germline CDR1 reads SGHRS; CDR2 reads YFSETQ. In DNA form, the CDR3 reads TGCGCCAGCACCGGGGGGGGCGGTATCACTGAAGCTTTCTTT. It is translated as CASTGGGGITEAFF.

In regard to this clonotype: Its ends do not fully match the called genes, so a read error is possible. The chain recombines TRBV7-6 with TRBJ1-5; no reliable D call. This CDR3 comprises 13 residues. The V gene's germline CDR1 is SGHVS and CDR2 FNYEAQ. This CDR3 is CASSFRADRPRHF. The CDR3 DNA follows: TGTGCCAGCAGCTTTAGAGCGGATCGGCCCCGGCATTTT.

In this sample, this clonotype turned up a few times. This may stem from a read error, because a much larger clone lies one nucleotide away. J is TRBJ2-1 and V is TRBV20-1; possibly TRBD1 for D (5 bases). The end of the DNA is better explained by TRBJ2-7, so the J call may be wrong. Per the germline V gene, CDR1 is DFQATT and CDR2 is SNEGSKA (reference sequence). The CDR3 has 13 amino acids. CDR3 bases: TGCAGTGCTGTGGACACGTCCTACAATGAGCAGTACTTC. Translated, it gives CSAVDTSYNEQYF.

This clonotype was found many times. This chain joins TRBV12-3 or TRBV12-4 and TRBJ1-2, with D unclear. There are 13 residues in the CDR3. With 0 bases removed from V and 2 bases from J, the gap between germline ends came to 4 bases. Here the CDR3 DNA reads TGTGCCAGCAGTTTAGCGCAAAACTATGGCTACACCTTC. This sequence encodes CASSLAQNYGYTF.

There are many counts of this clonotype. This sequence joins TRBV5-6 and TRBJ2-1, with 9 bases identical to TRBD2. The germline V gene has CDR1 SGHDT and CDR2 YYEEEE. The CDR3 totals 17 residues. J was trimmed by 4 bases and V by 0 bases; bases with no gene match: 8. CDR3 sequence: CASSLVTAGGWYNEQFF. In nucleotides, the CDR3 is TGTGCCAGCAGCTTGGTAACGGCGGGGGGGTGGTACAATGAGCAGTTCTTC.

The V call is TRBV27, the J call TRBJ1-1; D is perhaps TRBD1 (5 bases). With 7 bases removed from V and 1 base from J, the gap between germline ends came to 16 bases. In germline, CDR1 is MNHEY, CDR2 SMNVEV (reference sequence). There are 15 residues in the CDR3. Here the CDR3 reads CASIDRPGTNTEAFF. CDR3 bases: TGTGCCAGCATCGACAGACCAGGGACGAACACTGAAGCTTTCTTT.